The rows below give T cell receptor beta chains drawn from one sample of a study of blood T cell repertoires in COVID-19. The repertoire was sequenced with immunoSEQ multiplex PCR; TCRdb's copy has only in-frame clones and lacks some. Of approximately 110,000 clones detected, approximately 85% appear once; the ten largest clones hold approximately 7.9%. Sequenced: peripheral blood. Every receptor here comes from a man between 65 and 80 years old with acute or convalescent COVID-19. CDR3s include the opening cysteine and the closing phenylalanine or tryptophan. D genes are given only for firm matches. Part of the rows lack a size; the others show once, few, many or a class for expanded clones.

TRBJ2-1	TRBD1	NA	TRBV10-1	TGCGCCAGCAGTGAGCCGGGACAGGGGGCTAGGAGGCAGTTCTTC	CASSEPGQGARRQFF
TRBJ1-4	NA	NA	TRBV28	TGTGCCAGCGCGGGGGCGAGGGGAGGAAAGGAAAAACTGTTTTTT	CASAGARGGKEKLFF
TRBJ2-1	TRBD2	NA	TRBV11-3	TGTGCCAGCAGCTCTTGGACTAGTGACTCTACTAGTGAGCAGTTCTTC	CASSSWTSDSTSEQFF
TRBJ1-2	TRBD1	NA	TRBV5-1	TGCGCCAGCAGCTCACGACAGGGGCGAGTTGGCTACACCTTC	CASSSRQGRVGYTF
TRBJ2-5	NA	NA	TRBV5-1	TGCGCCAGCAGCCTACCCGGGGGTCCAGGAGAGACCCAGTACTTC	CASSLPGGPGETQYF
TRBJ2-1	TRBD1	NA	TRBV11-2	TGTGCCAGCAGCTTGGACTACAGGGGGAATGAGCAGTTCTTC	CASSLDYRGNEQFF
TRBJ2-5	TRBD2	NA	TRBV3-1/TRBV3-2	TGTGCCAGCAGCCAGTCGACTAGCGGGTTGGAGACCCAGTACTTC	CASSQSTSGLETQYF
TRBJ2-7	NA	NA	TRBV2	TGTGCCAGCAGTGAAGGCCCGGGAAATAGCTACGAGCAGTACTTC	CASSEGPGNSYEQYF
TRBJ1-1	NA	NA	TRBV14	TGTGCCAGCAGCATCGCCGGGGTGAACACTGAAGCTTTCTTT	CASSIAGVNTEAFF
TRBJ2-1	NA	NA	TRBV4-1	TGCGCCAGCAGCCAAGATCCCCTGTCCTACAATGAGCAGTTCTTC	CASSQDPLSYNEQFF
TRBJ1-5	NA	NA	TRBV30	TGTGCCTGGAGTGTGGTCGGCAGGGACAATCAGCCCCAGCATTTT	CAWSVVGRDNQPQHF
TRBJ2-3	NA	once	TRBV12-3/TRBV12-4	TGTGCCAGCAGTTTCTCGGCGGCAGATACGCAGTATTTT	CASSFSAADTQYF
TRBJ1-2	NA	NA	TRBV5-1	TGCGCCAGCAGCTACGGGGTTGAAGGGCCTTATGGCTACACCTTC	CASSYGVEGPYGYTF
TRBJ2-6	NA	NA	TRBV28	TGTGCCAGCGGGCAGGGCCTAATCTCTGGGGCCAACGTCCTGACTTTC	CASGQGLISGANVLTF
TRBJ2-1	TRBD2	NA	TRBV14	TGTGCCAGCAGCCAAGCAGCGGGGGCCTACAATGAGCAGTTCTTC	CASSQAAGAYNEQFF
TRBJ2-2	TRBD1	NA	TRBV7-6	TGTGCCAGCCCTAACAAGGGGGCTGCCACCGGGGAGCTGTTTTTT	CASPNKGAATGELFF
TRBJ1-6	NA	NA	TRBV3-1/TRBV3-2	TGTGCCAGCAGCTTAACAGCCGGAACGTCACCCCTCCACTTT	CASSLTAGTSPLHF
TRBJ2-3	NA	NA	TRBV3-1/TRBV3-2	TGTGCCAGCAGCCAGGGGAGTTGGACAGATACGCAGTATTTT	CASSQGSWTDTQYF
TRBJ2-1	TRBD1	NA	TRBV6-4	TGTGCCAGCAGTGACTCAAACAGGGGGCTGTACAATGAGCAGTTCTTC	CASSDSNRGLYNEQFF
TRBJ1-1	TRBD1	NA	TRBV19	TGTGCCAGTAGTCCAGGGGGCGTGAGGAACACTGAAGCTTTCTTT	CASSPGGVRNTEAFF
TRBJ1-6	NA	NA	TRBV6-5	TGTGCCAGCACCGGGGCAGGGGATAATTCACCCCTCCACTTT	CASTGAGDNSPLHF
TRBJ2-7	NA	once	TRBV28	TGTGCCAGCAGTGACGGTGGGCCGGTCCCCTACGAGCAGTACTTC	CASSDGGPVPYEQYF
TRBJ1-6	NA	many	TRBV12-3/TRBV12-4	TGTGCCAGCATTCGGGGGAATAATTCACCCCTCCACTTT	CASIRGNNSPLHF
TRBJ2-3	NA	NA	TRBV2	TGTGCCAGCAGCGCCGCTAATACGCAGTATTTT	CASSAANTQYF
TRBJ2-3	TRBD2	NA	TRBV4-1	TGCGCCAGCAGCCAAGCTGCGGGACTAGCGGCACCCACAGATACGCAGTATTTT	CASSQAAGLAAPTDTQYF
TRBJ2-3	NA	NA	TRBV5-1	TGCGCCAGCAGCAATCCCTCCGGAGGGGCAGATACGCAGTATTTT	CASSNPSGGADTQYF
TRBJ1-5	NA	NA	TRBV28	TGTGCCAGCAGTTTATGGGGAGAGCGGGGTCAGCCCCAGCATTTT	CASSLWGERGQPQHF
TRBJ2-7	TRBD2	NA	TRBV11-2	TGTGCCAGCAGCTCCTCCGGGACTAACACCTACGAGCAGTACTTC	CASSSSGTNTYEQYF
TRBJ1-3	NA	NA	TRBV19	TGTGCCACCTGGGCCGGAGGCGGTACGGGAAACACCATATATTTT	CATWAGGGTGNTIYF